The 8 T cell receptor beta chains below all came from one sample that was sequenced in a study of CXCR3-negative and CXCR3-positive naive CD8 T cells. Study-wide findings and caveats: CXCR3-positive naive cells carried more hydrophobic TRB CDR3s than CXCR3-negative ones.

Antigens for these TCRs are unknown. The method, 5' RACE with UMI labels, was used to prepare the TRB cDNA libraries. TCRdb re-called the 5' RACE reads, yielding one record per CDR3 amino acid sequence without DNA. This sample's table has tens of thousands of distinct CDR3 sequences. The sample consisted of naive CXCR3+ CD8+ T cells from blood. Subset given: CD45RO-CCR7+CD27+CD95- naive CD8+ T cells expressing CXCR3 (TNR3+). Receptors were obtained from a human donor in good health. Some clones in this sample may be carry-over from other donors' samples.

The V gene is TRBV6-6, the J gene TRBJ2-7; the D call of TRBD2 rests on TCRdb alone, since no DNA is present to check it. Looked up from germline, CDR1 is MNHNY and CDR2 is SVGAGI (reference sequence). The CDR3 is 16 amino acids. Here the CDR3 reads CASSYGQPPLHYEQYF.

The V call is TRBV5-1, the J call TRBJ1-5. Germline CDR1 and CDR2: SGHRS and YFSETQ. CDR3 length: 18 amino acids. CDR3 region: CASSLVPATEYSNQPQHF.

The chain combines TRBV29-1 with TRBJ2-7; TCRdb indicates TRBD1, and absent DNA this call remains unverified. Germline CDR1 SQVTM, CDR2 ANQGSEA. CDR3 length: 11 residues. Here the CDR3 reads CSVAKGTEQYF.

This clonotype shows up as medium-sized (0.01 to 0.1%) by frequency. The rearrangement links TRBV27 to TRBJ2-2; TCRdb's D call, TRBD2, is unchecked because there is no DNA. There are 15 residues in the CDR3. The germline V gene has CDR1 MNHEY and CDR2 SMNVEV (reference sequence). The CDR3 reads CASSTLLSLSGELFF.

This chain links TRBV27 with TRBJ1-1; the D call from TCRdb, TRBD1, cannot be confirmed without DNA. The CDR3 is 13 residues long. The germline V gene encodes CDR1 MNHEY and CDR2 SMNVEV (reference sequence). This CDR3 reads CASGDRGNTEAFF.

The chain carries TRBV20-1 and TRBJ1-1. This CDR3 is built from 11 residues. The germline CDR1 and CDR2 sequences are DFQATT and SNEGSKA (reference sequence). The CDR3 region is CSANTYTEAFF.

This chain connects TRBV29-1 to TRBJ1-3; TCRdb gives TRBD1 as the D gene, but with no DNA this cannot be confirmed. The CDR3 contains 14 residues. Germline V gene lookup returns CDR1 SQVTM and CDR2 ANQGSEA. CDR3 loop: CSLEPGRTGNTIYF.

J is TRBJ2-5 and V is TRBV29-1; there is no DNA to check the TCRdb D call of TRBD2. The CDR3 is 13 residues long. Germline V gene data show CDR1 as SQVTM and CDR2 as ANQGSEA. The chain's CDR3 is CSGWDFSEGTQYF.